These T cell receptor beta chains were read from a single sample in a study of T cell responses to AZD1222 COVID-19 vaccine. Profiled with immunoSEQ multiplex PCR; TCRdb holds only in-frame clones, not every one. The table shows about 200,000 clones, with approximately 91% occurring only once. Sequences were derived from peripheral blood, sampled 28 days after the second AZD1222 dose. Receptor source: an adult who received the AZD1222 COVID-19 vaccine. Both conserved end residues are part of each CDR3. A D gene is named only where the DNA matches it firmly. A row's size may be missing; if present it is once, few, many or a size class.

v_call	d_call	clone_size	cdr3_length	j_call	cdr3_aa	cdr3_nt
TRBV19	.	.	14	TRBJ1-6	CASSIRLTNSPLHF	TGTGCCAGTAGTATAAGGCTAACCAATTCACCCCTCCACTTT
TRBV12-3/TRBV12-4	TRBD1	.	13	TRBJ2-1	CASSQRQGNEQFF	TGTGCCAGCAGTCAAAGACAGGGCAATGAGCAGTTCTTC
TRBV19	.	.	17	TRBJ1-5	CASSLTGNYYSNQPQHF	TGTGCCAGTAGTTTAACCGGGAACTATTATAGCAATCAGCCCCAGCATTTT
TRBV20-1	.	.	14	TRBJ1-6	CSASRVGGPSPLHF	TGCAGTGCCAGTCGGGTCGGGGGGCCTTCACCCCTCCACTTT
TRBV3-1/TRBV3-2	TRBD2	.	17	TRBJ2-4	CASSQDLAGSGKNIQYF	TGTGCCAGCAGCCAAGATCTAGCGGGATCGGGAAAAAACATTCAGTACTTC
TRBV30	.	few	13	TRBJ1-4	CAWEAGINEKLFF	TGTGCCTGGGAGGCAGGGATTAATGAAAAACTGTTTTTT
TRBV5-1	.	.	15	TRBJ1-5	CASSTGTDSNQPQHF	TGCGCCAGCAGCACTGGGACGGATAGCAATCAGCCCCAGCATTTT
TRBV10-1	.	.	15	TRBJ2-2	CASTQGGADTGELFF	TGCGCCAGTACCCAAGGCGGGGCGGACACCGGGGAGCTGTTTTTT
TRBV7-2	.	.	15	TRBJ1-5	CASSLALVGNQPQHF	TGTGCCAGCAGCTTGGCGCTAGTCGGCAATCAGCCCCAGCATTTT
TRBV3-1/TRBV3-2	.	once	15	TRBJ2-7	CASSPDGGISYEQYF	TGTGCCAGCAGCCCGGATGGCGGGATCTCCTACGAGCAGTACTTC
TRBV4-1	.	.	16	TRBJ1-4	CASSHLTGTPKGKLFF	TGCGCCAGCAGCCACCTGACCGGGACACCCAAGGGAAAACTGTTTTTT
TRBV3-1/TRBV3-2	.	.	13	TRBJ2-5	CASSQRIAETQYF	TGTGCCAGCAGCCAGAGAATCGCGGAGACCCAGTACTTC
TRBV7-3	.	.	13	TRBJ1-3	CASSSGAGNTIYF	TGTGCCAGCAGCTCCGGGGCGGGAAACACCATATATTTT
TRBV5-3	.	.	13	TRBJ1-1	CARSLTGNTEAFF	TGTGCCAGAAGCTTGACAGGGAACACTGAAGCTTTCTTT
TRBV19	.	once	15	TRBJ2-1	CASSALPERYNEQFF	TGTGCCAGTAGCGCCCTCCCAGAGCGGTACAATGAGCAGTTCTTC
TRBV30	.	few	12	TRBJ1-6	CAHSWDNSPLHF	TGTGCCCATTCCTGGGATAATTCACCCCTCCACTTT
TRBV29-1	TRBD1	.	14	TRBJ2-5	CSVETGWGQETQYF	TGCAGCGTTGAGACAGGGTGGGGCCAAGAGACCCAGTACTTC
TRBV9	TRBD2	.	15	TRBJ2-7	CASSVYSGGTYEQYF	TGTGCCAGCAGCGTATATTCGGGAGGGACCTACGAGCAGTACTTC
TRBV27	.	.	16	TRBJ2-2	CASRNGQVGGTGELFF	TGTGCCAGCAGAAATGGACAGGTTGGGGGGACCGGGGAGCTGTTTTTT
TRBV7-8	TRBD1	.	16	TRBJ2-7	CASSLLRTGGRDEQYF	TGTGCCAGCAGCTTACTTCGGACAGGAGGTCGCGACGAGCAGTACTTC
TRBV12-2	.	.	17	TRBJ1-3	CASRSPTGPKVGNTIYF	TGTGCAAGTCGCTCTCCAACCGGGCCCAAGGTCGGAAACACCATATATTTT
TRBV5-1	.	.	17	TRBJ2-5	CASSLRPGRGAGETQYF	TGCGCCAGCAGCTTGCGGCCGGGACGAGGGGCCGGGGAGACCCAGTACTTC
TRBV19	.	once	16	TRBJ2-1	CASSMLGKSSYNEQFF	TGTGCCAGTAGTATGCTGGGGAAGAGCTCCTACAATGAGCAGTTCTTC
TRBV6-1	.	.	13	TRBJ2-2	CASSERDTGELFF	TGTGCCAGCAGTGAGCGGGACACCGGGGAGCTGTTTTTT
TRBV12-3/TRBV12-4	.	.	13	TRBJ2-7	CASTSDSSYEQYF	TGTGCCAGCACCTCGGACAGCTCCTACGAGCAGTACTTC
TRBV2	TRBD1	.	17	TRBJ1-1	CASSARRGRQMNTEAFF	TGTGCCAGCTCTGCGAGGAGGGGGCGACAGATGAACACTGAAGCTTTCTTT
TRBV7-8	.	once	13	TRBJ1-1	CASSLQLDEWAFF	TGTGCCAGCAGCTTGCAGCTTGATGAGTGGGCTTTCTTT
TRBV18	.	.	14	TRBJ1-1	CASSPPSPGTEAFF	TGTGCCAGCTCACCACCGAGTCCAGGGACTGAAGCTTTCTTT
TRBV11-2	.	.	15	TRBJ2-3	CASSLGTRGIDTQYF	TGTGCCAGCAGTTTAGGGACTCGCGGGATAGATACGCAGTATTTT
TRBV16	.	.	14	TRBJ2-1	CASSQSGRYNEQFF	TGTGCCAGCAGCCAATCGGGGCGGTACAATGAGCAGTTCTTC
TRBV11-2	.	.	18	TRBJ2-7	CASSLVAPRSGFAYEQYF	TGTGCCAGCAGCTTAGTAGCCCCGAGGAGCGGATTCGCGTACGAGCAGTACTTC
TRBV10-2	.	once	9	TRBJ2-7	CASMTEQYF	TGCGCCAGCATGACCGAGCAGTACTTC
TRBV7-8	TRBD1	.	17	TRBJ2-2	CASSSILDREVLGELFF	TGTGCCAGCAGCTCCATCTTGGACAGGGAGGTCTTAGGGGAGCTGTTTTTT
TRBV28	.	.	15	TRBJ1-1	CASSLPGGFYTEAFF	TGTGCCAGCAGTCTTCCCGGGGGGTTCTACACTGAAGCTTTCTTT
TRBV2	TRBD1	.	14	TRBJ2-7	CASIQDRALYEQYF	TGTGCCAGCATCCAGGACAGGGCCTTATACGAGCAGTACTTC
TRBV6-5	TRBD1	.	15	TRBJ1-2	CASRPVPTGDYGYTF	TGTGCCAGCAGACCAGTACCCACAGGGGACTATGGCTACACCTTC
TRBV7-9	.	.	16	TRBJ1-1	CASSLNGDNRFYEAFF	TGTGCCAGCAGCTTAAATGGAGACAACAGATTTTACGAAGCTTTCTTT
TRBV9	TRBD1	.	14	TRBJ1-2	CASSVAPGGAGYTF	TGTGCCAGCAGCGTAGCCCCAGGGGGTGCTGGCTACACCTTC
TRBV27	TRBD1	.	16	TRBJ2-7	CASSFGQGTSSYEQYF	TGTGCCAGCAGTTTCGGACAGGGGACCTCCTCCTACGAGCAGTACTTC
TRBV4-3	.	.	15	TRBJ2-7	CASSQDQRGSDEQYF	TGCGCCAGCAGCCAAGATCAAAGGGGCAGCGACGAGCAGTACTTC
TRBV27	TRBD1	.	11	TRBJ2-3	CGQGRTDTQYF	TGTGGACAGGGAAGGACAGATACGCAGTATTTT
TRBV6-5	.	.	13	TRBJ2-5	CASGRRIQETQYF	TGTGCCAGCGGTCGGAGAATACAAGAGACCCAGTACTTC
TRBV19	.	.	13	TRBJ2-3	CASTLRLADTQYF	TGTGCCAGTACCCTCCGACTGGCAGATACGCAGTATTTT
TRBV20-1	.	.	11	TRBJ1-1	CSDGGVPEAFF	TGCAGTGACGGGGGGGTACCTGAAGCTTTCTTT
TRBV13	.	.	19	TRBJ2-1	CASSSLGHRRKNSYNEQFF	TGTGCCAGCAGTTCCCTAGGCCACAGGAGAAAGAATTCCTACAATGAGCAGTTCTTC
TRBV7-2	.	.	14	TRBJ2-5	CASSSGPVQETQYF	TGTGCCAGCAGCTCCGGGCCCGTCCAAGAGACCCAGTACTTC
TRBV6-1	.	.	11	TRBJ1-1	CASSESAEAFF	TGTGCCAGCAGTGAATCAGCCGAAGCTTTCTTT
TRBV2	.	.	12	TRBJ2-2	CASSDWGIELFF	TGTGCCAGCAGTGATTGGGGGATCGAGCTGTTTTTT
TRBV2	.	.	15	TRBJ1-5	CASSSFRDSNQPQHF	TGTGCCAGCAGTTCCTTTCGGGACAGCAATCAGCCCCAGCATTTT
TRBV28	TRBD1	.	15	TRBJ1-5	CASSLGRQGNQPQHF	TGTGCCAGCAGTCTCGGACGACAGGGGAATCAGCCCCAGCATTTT
TRBV9	TRBD2	.	17	TRBJ2-2	CASSPGVGLAKDGELFF	TGTGCCAGCAGCCCGGGGGTAGGACTAGCGAAAGACGGGGAGCTGTTTTTT
TRBV24-1	.	.	17	TRBJ2-7	CATPTGEREIPTYEQYF	TGTGCCACCCCGACAGGGGAGCGGGAGATCCCCACCTACGAGCAGTACTTC
TRBV10-3	TRBD2	.	16	TRBJ2-1	CAISESSLAGGDEQFF	TGTGCCATCAGTGAGTCCTCACTAGCGGGAGGGGATGAGCAGTTCTTC